This T cell receptor (beta chain) was captured by sequencing in a study of regulatory T cells in long-lasting Graves disease. On the study more broadly: The term persistent Graves' disease signified upward of 5 years on antithyroid drugs with positive TSH receptor antibodies. General study results and limits: Accuracy was possibly reduced by small sample size. Favored gene segments in persistent disease were TRBV28, TRBJ1-2 and TRBJ2-5.

The CDR3 runs 16 residues. With 4 bases clipped from V and 6 bases from J, the junction kept 4 bases outside the gene matches. Per the germline V gene, CDR1 is SGHDN and CDR2 is FVKESK. As for time point: persistent/refractory GD, antithyroid drugs over 5 years with positive TRAb. Researchers made the TCR library from RNA that was extracted from PBMCs. Tubes containing EDTA received around 9.5 milliliters of drawn peripheral blood. Assembly of TCR beta libraries relied on iRepertoire HTBI primers together with Arm-PCR of CDR3 regions. TCRdb reprocessed the multiplex PCR reads via MiXCR and lists one record per CDR3 protein. The data hold 400,000 to 500,000 distinct CDR3 sequences, with less than 25% observed a single time. Turning to this clonotype: The antigen is unknown.

This receptor was identified in a female donor with Graves disease. The gene calls are TRBV14 and TRBJ2-2; 14 nucleotides align to TRBD2. The sequencing here drew on peripheral blood mononuclear cells (PBMCs), taken when the disease was refractory, from a patient treated with antithyroid drugs. This chain's CDR3 is CASSPRTSGGPGELFF. CDR3 coding DNA: TGTGCCAGCAGCCCGCGGACTAGCGGGGGGCCCGGGGAGCTGTTTTTT.